This T cell receptor beta chain was documented in a study of cytotoxic CD8 clonotypes in ibrutinib-treated CLL. General study results and limits: There were differences in sampling times between sustained-remission and progressing patients.

Sequencing used immunoSEQ multiplex PCR; TCRdb keeps in-frame clones, though not all of them. The sample has roughly 200,000 clones; approximately 70% are singletons. Unmatched junction bases numbered 5, after V lost 6 bases and J lost 1 base. The CDR3 extends over 14 amino acids. Germline CDR1 and CDR2: MNHEY and SVGAGI. This clone was observed a handful of times. Its antigen is unidentified. The rearrangement joins TRBV6-5 to TRBJ2-7; 8 nucleotides match TRBD2. This receptor was taken from a human donor with chronic lymphocytic leukemia. The sequencing used PBMCs, collected after 12 months of ibrutinib treatment. The CDR3 is CASSQGGGSYEQYF. The CDR3 nucleotides read TGTGCCAGCAGCCAGGGCGGGGGGTCCTACGAGCAGTACTTC.